The source of this T cell receptor (beta chain) is a study of blood T cell repertoires in COVID-19. Study-level background: COVID-19 samples from acute and convalescent phases originated in the United States, Italy and Spain. T cells, B-cell-depleted T cells, or PBMCs supplied cDNA or gDNA.

Germline-derived CDR1 and CDR2 are SEHNR and FQNEAQ (reference sequence). The V and J ends lost 8 bases and 6 bases respectively, with 5 bases between them. The CDR3 spans 9 residues. Per the original data handling: Estimation of nucleated cell counts relied on the amplification of reference gene primers. Sequenced by immunoSEQ multiplex PCR; TCRdb stores in-frame clones only, minus some. V, J and clone size derive from that table, while D and trimming were established from the DNA sequence. The sample has fewer than 120,000 clones, about 88% seen once; the top ten hold around 3.2%. The specimen sequenced was peripheral blood. This chain links TRBV7-9 with TRBJ2-7; D gene ambiguous. This sequence originates from a woman in her forties or fifties with acute or convalescent COVID-19. The CDR3 DNA reads TGTGCCAGCGGGCTCGAGCAGTACTTC. Its translation is CASGLEQYF.